This TCR beta chain was identified in a study of blood T cell repertoires in COVID-19. Here immunoSEQ multiplex PCR was the method, and the copy in TCRdb shows in-frame clones only, minus some. Of around 330,000 clones in the sample, approximately 90% were seen once. Participant-given clinical history determined each cohort assignment. What the recovered Cohort 3 donors had was two negative PCRs, clearance, or symptom resolution. Only one count was recorded for this clone. The V end lost 0 bases, the J end lost 2 bases, and 11 bases lay between the germline ends. The CDR3 extends over 15 amino acids. CDR1 is LGHDT, CDR2 YNNKEL, per germline (reference sequence).

This sequence joins TRBV3-1 (or the pseudogene TRBV3-2) and TRBJ2-7, with D possibly matching TRBD1 (7 bases). This TCR was recovered from a woman between 18 and 29 years old who had recovered from COVID-19. Sequenced input: PBMCs or T cells enriched from blood (not recorded which). CDR3 nucleotides: TGTGCCAGCAGCCAAGACAGGGGGGCACCCTACGAGCAGTACTTC. It specifies CASSQDRGAPYEQYF.